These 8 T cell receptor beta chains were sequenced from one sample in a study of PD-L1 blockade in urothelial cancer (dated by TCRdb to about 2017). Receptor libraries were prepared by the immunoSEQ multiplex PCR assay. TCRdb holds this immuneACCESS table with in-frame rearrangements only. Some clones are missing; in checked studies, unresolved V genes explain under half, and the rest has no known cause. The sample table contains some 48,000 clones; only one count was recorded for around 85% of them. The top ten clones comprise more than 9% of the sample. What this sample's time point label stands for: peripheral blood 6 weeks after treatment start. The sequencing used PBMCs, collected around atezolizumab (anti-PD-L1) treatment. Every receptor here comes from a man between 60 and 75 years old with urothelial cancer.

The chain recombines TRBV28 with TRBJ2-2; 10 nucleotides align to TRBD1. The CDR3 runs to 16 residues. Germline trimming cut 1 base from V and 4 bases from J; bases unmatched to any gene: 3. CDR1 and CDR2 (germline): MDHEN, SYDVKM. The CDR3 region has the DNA TGTGCCAGCAGTTTATCCGACAGGGGGCCCACCGGGGAGCTGTTTTTT. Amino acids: CASSLSDRGPTGELFF.

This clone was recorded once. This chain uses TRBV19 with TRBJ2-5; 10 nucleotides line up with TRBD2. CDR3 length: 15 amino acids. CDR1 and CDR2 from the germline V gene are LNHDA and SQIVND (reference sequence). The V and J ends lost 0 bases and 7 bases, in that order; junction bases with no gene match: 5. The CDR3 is CASSIETSGAGTQYF. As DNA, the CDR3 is TGTGCCAGTAGTATAGAAACTAGCGGGGCTGGGACCCAGTACTTC.

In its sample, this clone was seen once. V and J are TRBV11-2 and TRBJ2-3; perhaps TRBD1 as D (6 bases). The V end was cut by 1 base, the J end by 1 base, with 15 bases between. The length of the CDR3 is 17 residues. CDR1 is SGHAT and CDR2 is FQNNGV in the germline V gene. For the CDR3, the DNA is TGTGCCAGCAGCTTAGCAGGGGCGAGCTTACGCACAGATACGCAGTATTTT. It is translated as CASSLAGASLRTDTQYF.

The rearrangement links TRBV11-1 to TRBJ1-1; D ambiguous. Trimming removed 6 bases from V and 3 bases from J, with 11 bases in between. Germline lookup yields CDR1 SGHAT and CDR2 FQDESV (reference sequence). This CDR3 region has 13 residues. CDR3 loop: CASSYGLDTEAFF. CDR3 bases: TGTGCCAGCAGTTACGGACTCGACACTGAAGCTTTCTTT.

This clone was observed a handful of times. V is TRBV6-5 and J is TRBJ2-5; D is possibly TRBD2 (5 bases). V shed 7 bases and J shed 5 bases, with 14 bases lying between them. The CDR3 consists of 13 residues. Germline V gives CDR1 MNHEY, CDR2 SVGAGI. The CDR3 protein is CASTAPGWETQYF. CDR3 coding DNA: TGTGCCAGCACCGCTCCGGGGTGGGAGACCCAGTACTTC.

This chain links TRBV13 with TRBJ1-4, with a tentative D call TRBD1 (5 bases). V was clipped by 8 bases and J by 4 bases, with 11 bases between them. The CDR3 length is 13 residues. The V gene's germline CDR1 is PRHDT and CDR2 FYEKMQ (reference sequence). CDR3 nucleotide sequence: TGTGCCAGCTCTGGACACCGTAATGAAAAACTGTTTTTT. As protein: CASSGHRNEKLFF.

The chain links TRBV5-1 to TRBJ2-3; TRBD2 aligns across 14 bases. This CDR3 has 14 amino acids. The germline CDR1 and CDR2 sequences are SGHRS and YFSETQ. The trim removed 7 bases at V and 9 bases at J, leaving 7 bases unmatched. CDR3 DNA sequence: TGCGCCAGCTCAAGACTAGCGGGGGGGCACACGCAGTATTTT. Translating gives CASSRLAGGHTQYF.

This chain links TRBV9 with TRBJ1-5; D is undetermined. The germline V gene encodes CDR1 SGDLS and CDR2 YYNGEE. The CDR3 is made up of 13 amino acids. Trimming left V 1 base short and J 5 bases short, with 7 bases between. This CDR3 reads CASSVLGDQPQHF. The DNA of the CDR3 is TGTGCCAGCAGCGTATTGGGAGATCAGCCCCAGCATTTT.